This record looks at one T cell receptor beta chain sequence and its context. V was pared by 6 bases and J by 4 bases, with 13 bases between. The CDR3 runs to 13 residues. These data originate in a study of blood T cell repertoires in COVID-19. At the level of the study: In each case, the material was cDNA or gDNA derived from T cells, B-cell-depleted T cells, or PBMCs.

Methods used by the authors: Counts of nucleated cells, estimated from reference gene primer amplification, were obtained. This table comes from immunoSEQ multiplex PCR, and its TCRdb copy is limited to in-frame clones, with some not included. V and J calls and clone size are those listed in that table; D and trimming were worked out from the DNA. There are under 130,000 clones in the sample; over 75% occur only once, and under 4.5% lies in the top ten. The material sequenced was peripheral blood. The clonotype originates from a man aged 45-65 years with acute or convalescent COVID-19. V and J are TRBV12-3 or TRBV12-4 and TRBJ2-7; D is unresolved. The DNA of the CDR3 is TGTGCCAGCAGACCCAGGCAGAGATACGAGCAGTACTTC. It is translated as CASRPRQRYEQYF.